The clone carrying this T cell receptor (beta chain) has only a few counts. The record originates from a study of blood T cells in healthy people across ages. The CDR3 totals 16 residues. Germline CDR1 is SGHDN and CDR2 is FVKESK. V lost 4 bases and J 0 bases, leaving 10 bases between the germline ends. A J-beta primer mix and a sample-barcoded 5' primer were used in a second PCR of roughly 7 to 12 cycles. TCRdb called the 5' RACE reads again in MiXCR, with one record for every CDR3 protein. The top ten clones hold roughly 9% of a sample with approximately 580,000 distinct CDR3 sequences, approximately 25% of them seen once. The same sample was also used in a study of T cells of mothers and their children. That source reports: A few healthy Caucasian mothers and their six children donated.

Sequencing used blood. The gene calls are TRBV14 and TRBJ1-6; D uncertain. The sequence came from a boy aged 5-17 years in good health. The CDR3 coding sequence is TGTGCCAGCAGCCGAGACATCTACTCCTATAATTCACCCCTCCACTTT. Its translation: CASSRDIYSYNSPLHF.